This T cell receptor beta chain was recovered during a study of CD8+CD57+ T cells in acquired aplastic anemia. Whole-study context: Sorted CD4+ and CD8+ cells gave an average of 3.2 ug of DNA. Study observations and caveats: Patients and controls had in common 25 to 30 CD8+ CDR3 sequences.

The study profiled TCR beta VDJ and CDR3 using genomic DNA as template. One entry per CDR3 protein, called by TCRdb with MiXCR from the reads. The sample has over 150,000 distinct CDR3 sequences; 71% are singletons. The germline V gene encodes CDR1 LNHDA and CDR2 SQIVND (reference sequence). The CDR3 is 16 amino acids. The V end lost 5 bases, the J end lost 2 bases, and 18 bases lay between the germline ends. Notes on this clonotype: The antigen is unknown.

The sequenced patients had an expansion of CD8+CD57+ cells seen by flow cytometry. The chain carries TRBV19 and TRBJ1-1; the D is unclear. The sequenced sample was sorted CD4+, CD8+, or CD8+CD57+ T cells (not recorded which) from PBMCs. The sequence was collected from a human donor with aplastic anemia. In nucleotides, the CDR3 is TGTGCCAGTAGTGCGCCATTGTGGGCAGTTAACACTGAAGCTTTCTTT. It translates to CASSAPLWAVNTEAFF.